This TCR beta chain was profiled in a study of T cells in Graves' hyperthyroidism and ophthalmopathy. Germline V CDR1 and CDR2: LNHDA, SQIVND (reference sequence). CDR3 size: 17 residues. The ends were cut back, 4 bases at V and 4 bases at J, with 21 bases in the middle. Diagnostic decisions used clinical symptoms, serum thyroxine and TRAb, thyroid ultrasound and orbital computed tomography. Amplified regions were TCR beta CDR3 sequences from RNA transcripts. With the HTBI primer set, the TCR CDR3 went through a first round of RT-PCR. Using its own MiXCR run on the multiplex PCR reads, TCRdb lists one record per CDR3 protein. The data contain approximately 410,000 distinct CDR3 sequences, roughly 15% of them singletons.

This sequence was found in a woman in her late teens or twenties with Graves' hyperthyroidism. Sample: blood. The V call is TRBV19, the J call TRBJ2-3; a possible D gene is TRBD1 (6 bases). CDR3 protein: CASSKAVSGAPPDTQYF. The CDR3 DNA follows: TGTGCCAGTAGTAAGGCCGTCTCAGGGGCTCCTCCAGATACGCAGTATTTT. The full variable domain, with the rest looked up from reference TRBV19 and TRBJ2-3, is DGGITQSPKYLFRKEGQNVTLSCEQNLNHDAMYWYRQDPGQGLRLIYYSQIVNDFQKGDIAEGYSVSREKKESFPLTVTSAQKNPTAFYLCASSKAVSGAPPDTQYFGPGTRLTVL.